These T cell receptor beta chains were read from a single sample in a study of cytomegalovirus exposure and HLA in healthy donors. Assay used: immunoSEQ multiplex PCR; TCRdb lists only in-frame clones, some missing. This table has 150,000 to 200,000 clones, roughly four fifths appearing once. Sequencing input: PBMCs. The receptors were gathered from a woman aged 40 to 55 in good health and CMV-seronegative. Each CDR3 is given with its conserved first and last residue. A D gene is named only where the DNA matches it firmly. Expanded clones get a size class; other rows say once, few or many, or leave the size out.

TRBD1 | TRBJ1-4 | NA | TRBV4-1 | TGCGCCAGCAGCCAGGACAATACAGGGGGCCCGTCAACTAATGAAAAACTGTTTTTT | CASSQDNTGGPSTNEKLFF
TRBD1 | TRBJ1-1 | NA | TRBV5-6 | TGTGCCAGCAGTTGGGGACAGGGGTGGGACACTGAAGCTTTCTTT | CASSWGQGWDTEAFF
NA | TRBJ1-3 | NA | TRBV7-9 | TGTGCCAGCAGCTTAGCGCTTGGGCTAAGTGGAAACACCATATATTTT | CASSLALGLSGNTIYF
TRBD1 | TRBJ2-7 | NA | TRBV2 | TGTGCCAGCAGACAGGGGCCATCCTACGAGCAGTACTTC | CASRQGPSYEQYF
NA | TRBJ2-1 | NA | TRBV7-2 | TGTGCCAGCAGCTTAGCACTAGCATCCTACAATGAGCAGTTCTTC | CASSLALASYNEQFF
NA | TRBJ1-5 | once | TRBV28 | TGTGCCAGCGAGGGGACAAATCAGCCCCAGCATTTT | CASEGTNQPQHF
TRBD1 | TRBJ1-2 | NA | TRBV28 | TGTGCCAGCAGCCCGGGACAGGGGCTTTCGGGCTACACCTTC | CASSPGQGLSGYTF
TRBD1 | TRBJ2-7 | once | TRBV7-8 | TGTGCCAGCAGCTCCGACAGGGAGTACGAGCAGTACTTC | CASSSDREYEQYF
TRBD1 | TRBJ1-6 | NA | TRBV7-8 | TGTGCCAGCAGCAATGGACAGGGTGGTTCACCCCTCCACTTT | CASSNGQGGSPLHF
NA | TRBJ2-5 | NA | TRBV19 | TGTGCCAGTGGCGGGGATCAAGAGACCCAGTACTTC | CASGGDQETQYF
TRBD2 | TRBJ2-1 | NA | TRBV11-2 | TGTGCCAGCAGCTTAGTCCCCGGGACTAGCGGGGGGTCGAATGAGCAGTTCTTC | CASSLVPGTSGGSNEQFF
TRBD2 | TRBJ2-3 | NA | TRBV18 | TGTGCCAGCTCACCACTTCGGACTAGCGGCGCCACAGATACGCAGTATTTT | CASSPLRTSGATDTQYF
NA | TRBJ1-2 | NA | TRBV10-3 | TGTGCCATCAGTGAGACTCACCGTGGACAGATGTCCCTCGGAGGCTACACCTTC | CAISETHRGQMSLGGYTF
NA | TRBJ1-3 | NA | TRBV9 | TGTGCCAGCAGTGAAACTTCAGGGAATGGTGGAAACACCATATATTTT | CASSETSGNGGNTIYF
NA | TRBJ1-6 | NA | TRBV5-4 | TGTGCCAGCAGCTTGGGAGGGCGGAGTCTTGGGACACCCCTCCACTTT | CASSLGGRSLGTPLHF
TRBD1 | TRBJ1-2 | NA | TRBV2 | TGTGCCAGCAGTGAAGGAACAGGGGTTCTTGGCTACACCTTC | CASSEGTGVLGYTF
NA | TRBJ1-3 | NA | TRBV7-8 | TGTGCCAGCAGCTTCAACTCGCGGGGGCAGGGTCCTGGAAACACCATATATTTT | CASSFNSRGQGPGNTIYF
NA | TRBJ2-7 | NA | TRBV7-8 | TGTGCCAGCAGCTTAGAGTCCGGGAAATCCTACGAGCAGTACTTC | CASSLESGKSYEQYF
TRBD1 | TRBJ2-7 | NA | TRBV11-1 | TGTGCCAGCAGCCCCCTGGGACAGGGGCGAACCTACGAGCAGTACTTC | CASSPLGQGRTYEQYF
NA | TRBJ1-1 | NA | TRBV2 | TGTGCCAGCTCGACAGGCACTGAAGCTTTCTTT | CASSTGTEAFF
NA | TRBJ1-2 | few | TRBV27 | TGTGCCAGCAGTTTTAAATCTAACTATGGCTACACCTTC | CASSFKSNYGYTF
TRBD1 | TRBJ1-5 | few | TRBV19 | TGTGCCAGTAGTATGGGCGACAGGGGGACTAATCAGCCCCAGCATTTT | CASSMGDRGTNQPQHF
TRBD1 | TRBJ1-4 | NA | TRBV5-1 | TGCGCCAGCAGCACACAGGGGGCGGCTAATGAAAAACTGTTTTTT | CASSTQGAANEKLFF
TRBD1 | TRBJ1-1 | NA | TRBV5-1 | TGCGCCAGCAGCTTGTACGCCTGGGGACAGGGGGACACTGAAGCTTTCTTT | CASSLYAWGQGDTEAFF
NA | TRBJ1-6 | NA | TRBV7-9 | TGTTCCAGCAGCCCCACGGCAGGGGTTGATTCACCCCTCCACTTT | CSSSPTAGVDSPLHF
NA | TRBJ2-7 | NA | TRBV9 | TGTGCCAGCAGCGTAGCTGGCAGCGCCTACGAGCAGTACTTC | CASSVAGSAYEQYF
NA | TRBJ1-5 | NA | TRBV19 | TGTGCCAGTAAGGGGCGGACAGCCCAAAGCAATCAGCCCCAGCATTTT | CASKGRTAQSNQPQHF
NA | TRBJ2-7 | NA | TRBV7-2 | TGTGCCAGCAGCCCGACTATGGTGCGGGTGGAGCAGTACTTC | CASSPTMVRVEQYF
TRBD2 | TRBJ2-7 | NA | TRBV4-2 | TGTGCCAGCAGCCAAGGTGGGAGCGGGGGGGACGAGCAGTACTTC | CASSQGGSGGDEQYF
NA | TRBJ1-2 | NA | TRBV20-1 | TGCAGTGCTAGGCTGGACAGAGACTACACCTTC | CSARLDRDYTF
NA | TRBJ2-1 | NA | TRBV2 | TGTGCCAGCCAGTCTAGTCCATACGACGGTGAGCAGTTCTTC | CASQSSPYDGEQFF
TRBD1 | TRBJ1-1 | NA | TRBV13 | TGTGCCAGCAGCGGACGACAGGGGAGAATGAACACTGAAGCTTTCTTT | CASSGRQGRMNTEAFF
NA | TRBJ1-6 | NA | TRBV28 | TGTGCCAGCAGCCCCAGGACTGCGAATTCACCCCTCCACTTT | CASSPRTANSPLHF
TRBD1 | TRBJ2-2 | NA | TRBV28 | TGTGCCAGCACCATCGACAGGGTCGGAACCGGGGAGCTGTTTTTT | CASTIDRVGTGELFF
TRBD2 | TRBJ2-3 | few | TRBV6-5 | TGTGCCAGCAAAAGCGGGGGGGTGATGAGTACGCAGTATTTT | CASKSGGVMSTQYF
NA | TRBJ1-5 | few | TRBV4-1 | TGCGCCAGCAGCCAAGATGGGGGCACCCATCAGCCCCAGCATTTT | CASSQDGGTHQPQHF
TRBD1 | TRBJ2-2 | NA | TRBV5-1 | TGCGCCAGCGGGACAGGGGCAGCCGGGGAGCTGTTTTTT | CASGTGAAGELFF
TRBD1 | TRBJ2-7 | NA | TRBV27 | TGTGCCAGCAGGCCAGGGGGCAGACCCTACCCCGAGCAGTACTTC | CASRPGGRPYPEQYF
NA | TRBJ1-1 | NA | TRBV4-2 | TGTGCCAGCAGCCCAAAAATAGGACATGAGAACACTGAAGCTTTCTTT | CASSPKIGHENTEAFF
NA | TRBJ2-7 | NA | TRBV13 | TGTGCCAGCTTAGCCCCCTACGAGCAGTACTTC | CASLAPYEQYF
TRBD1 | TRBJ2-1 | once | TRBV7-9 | TGTGCCAGCAGCTTTATTGACAGGGGCTCCTACAATGAGCAGTTCTTC | CASSFIDRGSYNEQFF
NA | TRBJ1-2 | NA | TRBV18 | TGTGCCAGCTCACCACGGAGCAGGGACTATGGCTACACCTTC | CASSPRSRDYGYTF
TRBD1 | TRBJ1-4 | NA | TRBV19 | TGTGCCAGTAGAGGAGGGGGCTGGGCTAATGAAAAACTGTTTTTT | CASRGGGWANEKLFF
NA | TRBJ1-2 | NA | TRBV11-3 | TGTGCCAGCAGGTCGGGTGGCTACACCTTC | CASRSGGYTF
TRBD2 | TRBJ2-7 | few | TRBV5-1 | TGCGCCAGCAGCCTGGACGGGGGGACGATTGAGCAGTACTTC | CASSLDGGTIEQYF
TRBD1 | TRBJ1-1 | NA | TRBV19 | TGTGCCAGTATCGGGGGGGGGACAGGGAGGGATAGCACTGAAGCTTTCTTT | CASIGGGTGRDSTEAFF
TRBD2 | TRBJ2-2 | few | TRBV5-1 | TGCGCCAGCAGCTTGAATCTAGCGGGGAGGATATCCGGGGAGCTGTTTTTT | CASSLNLAGRISGELFF
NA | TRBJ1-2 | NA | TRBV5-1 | TGCGCCAGCAGCTTGGAGAGGGTTGACTATGGCTACACCTTC | CASSLERVDYGYTF